One TCR beta chain is described in this entry. Its matching antigen is unknown. These data belong to a study of beta chain features in type 1 diabetes. Looking at the study overall: Patients did not differ from healthy donors in age, gender or cell yield. Sorted cell examination encompassed approximately 98,000,000 cells across all samples. Study-wide points: In every one of the four CD4+ subsets, TCRB CDR3s were moderately but significantly shorter in Type 1 diabetes patients.

The length of the CDR3 is 15 residues. Per germline, CDR1 PRHDT and CDR2 FYEKMQ (reference sequence). Trimming stripped 4 bases from V and 8 bases from J, with 17 bases between. Expressed TCRB transcripts got sequenced, as all isolated RNA was reverse transcribed. The repertoire was sequenced with immunoSEQ multiplex PCR; TCRdb's copy has only in-frame clones and lacks some. The sample lists about 660,000 clones; 11% to 15% were seen once. Sequencing input: naive CD4+ T cells from blood. This chain joins TRBV13 and TRBJ1-4; D may be TRBD1 (5 bases). This receptor was obtained from a man aged 18 to 30 with type 1 diabetes. The CDR3 nucleotides are TGTGCCAGCAGCTCCCGCGGAGGAAGGGGCGAAAAACTGTTTTTT. Protein sequence: CASSSRGGRGEKLFF.